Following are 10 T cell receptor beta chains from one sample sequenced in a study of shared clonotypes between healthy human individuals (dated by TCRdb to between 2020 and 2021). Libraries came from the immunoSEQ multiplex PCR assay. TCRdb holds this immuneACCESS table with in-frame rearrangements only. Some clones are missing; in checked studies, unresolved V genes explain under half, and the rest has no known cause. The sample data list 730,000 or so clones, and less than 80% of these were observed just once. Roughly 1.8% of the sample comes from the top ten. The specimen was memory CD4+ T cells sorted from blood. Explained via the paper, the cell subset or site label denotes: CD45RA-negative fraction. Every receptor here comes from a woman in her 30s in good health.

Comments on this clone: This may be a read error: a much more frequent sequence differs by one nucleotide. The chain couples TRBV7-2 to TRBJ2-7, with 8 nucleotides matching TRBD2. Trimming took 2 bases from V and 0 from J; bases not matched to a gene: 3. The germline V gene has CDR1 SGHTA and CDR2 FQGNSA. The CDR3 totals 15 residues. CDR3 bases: TGTGCCAGCAGCTTATCGAGCGGGAGCTCCTACGAGCAGTACTTC. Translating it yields CASSLSSGSSYEQYF.

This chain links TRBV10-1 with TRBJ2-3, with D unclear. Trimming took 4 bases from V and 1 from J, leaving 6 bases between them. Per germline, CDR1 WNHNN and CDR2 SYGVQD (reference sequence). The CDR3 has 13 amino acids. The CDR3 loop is CASSAPGTDTQYF. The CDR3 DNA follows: TGCGCCAGCAGTGCCCCGGGCACAGATACGCAGTATTTT.

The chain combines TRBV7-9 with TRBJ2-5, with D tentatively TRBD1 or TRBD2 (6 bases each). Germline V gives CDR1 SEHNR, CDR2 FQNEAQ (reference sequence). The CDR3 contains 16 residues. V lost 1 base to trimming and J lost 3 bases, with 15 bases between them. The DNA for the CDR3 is TGTGCCAGCAGCTTAGAAGGCCGGGGGCGAGAAGAGACCCAGTACTTC. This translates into CASSLEGRGREETQYF.

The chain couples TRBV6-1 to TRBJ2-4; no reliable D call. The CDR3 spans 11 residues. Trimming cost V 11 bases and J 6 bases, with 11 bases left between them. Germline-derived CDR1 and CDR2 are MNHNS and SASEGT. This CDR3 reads CAVPGVNIQYF. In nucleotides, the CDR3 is TGTGCCGTCCCTGGGGTAAACATTCAGTACTTC.

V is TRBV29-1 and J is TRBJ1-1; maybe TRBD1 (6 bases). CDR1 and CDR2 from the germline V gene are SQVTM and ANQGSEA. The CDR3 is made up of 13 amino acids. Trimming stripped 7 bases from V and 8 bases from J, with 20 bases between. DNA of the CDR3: TGCAGCGCGAGATACAGGGAGTTGACGGAAGCTTTCTTT. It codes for CSARYRELTEAFF.

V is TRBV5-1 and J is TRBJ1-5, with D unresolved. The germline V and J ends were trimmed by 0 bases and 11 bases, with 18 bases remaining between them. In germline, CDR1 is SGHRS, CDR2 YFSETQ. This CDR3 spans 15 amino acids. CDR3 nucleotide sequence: TGCGCCAGCAGCTTGGGAGAATCGCACCTCTCGACCCAGCATTTT. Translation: CASSLGESHLSTQHF.

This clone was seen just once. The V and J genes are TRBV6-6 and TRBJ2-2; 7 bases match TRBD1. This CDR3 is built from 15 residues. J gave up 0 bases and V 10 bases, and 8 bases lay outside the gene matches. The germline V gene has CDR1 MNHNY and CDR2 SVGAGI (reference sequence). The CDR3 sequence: CATRVGTANTGELFF. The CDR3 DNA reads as TGTGCCACGCGAGTCGGGACAGCGAACACCGGGGAGCTGTTTTTT.

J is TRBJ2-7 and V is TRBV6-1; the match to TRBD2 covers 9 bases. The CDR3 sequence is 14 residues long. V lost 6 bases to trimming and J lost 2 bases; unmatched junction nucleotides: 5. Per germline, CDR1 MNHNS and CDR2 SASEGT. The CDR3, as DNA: TGTGCCAGCAGGATTCAGCGGGGGGCCTACGAGCAGTACTTC. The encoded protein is CASRIQRGAYEQYF.

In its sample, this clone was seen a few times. The CDR3 nucleotides are TGTGCCAGCAGCTTAGCTAGCAGGAACACTGAAGCTTTCTTT. It specifies CASSLASRNTEAFF. The chain has TRBV7-6 and TRBJ1-1; D uncertain. This CDR3 is built from 14 residues. Per the germline V gene, CDR1 is SGHVS and CDR2 is FNYEAQ. Trimming took 0 bases from V and 1 from J, leaving 6 bases between them.

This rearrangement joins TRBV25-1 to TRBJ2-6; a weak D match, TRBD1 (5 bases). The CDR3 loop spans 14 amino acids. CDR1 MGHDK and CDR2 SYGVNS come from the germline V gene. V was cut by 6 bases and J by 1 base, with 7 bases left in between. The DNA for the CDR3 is TGTGCCAGCAGAGACAGTTCTGGGGCCAACGTCCTGACTTTC. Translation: CASRDSSGANVLTF.